One TCR beta chain is described in this entry. What it binds is unknown. The CDR3 consists of 17 residues. V lost 0 bases and J lost 5; bases outside the gene matches: 11. The germline CDR1 and CDR2 sequences are SGHRS and YFSETQ. With 60 Vbeta and 13 Jbeta primers, the PCR was carried out. TCRdb keeps only in-frame clones here, not all; method: immunoSEQ multiplex PCR. The sample holds 140,000 or so clones; roughly 85% are singletons and the top ten take roughly 3.4%. This sample was included in a study of cytomegalovirus exposure and HLA in healthy donors. Study outcomes and limitations: An analysis was carried out at a later point. It showed that HLA-associated TCR beta chains were more clonally expanded than equally common non-associated chains. Donor immune exposure was known only as CMV serostatus. Reports described diagnosis of cytomegalovirus status by the classifier as highly specific and sensitive.

The sample taken for sequencing was PBMCs. The chain couples TRBV5-1 to TRBJ2-7; 10 bases agree with TRBD2. This sequence was found in a male donor in good health and CMV-seronegative. The CDR3, as DNA: TGCGCCAGCAGCTTGGGAGTCCCTCTAGCGGGAGTCCACGAGCAGTACTTC. This gives the protein CASSLGVPLAGVHEQYF.